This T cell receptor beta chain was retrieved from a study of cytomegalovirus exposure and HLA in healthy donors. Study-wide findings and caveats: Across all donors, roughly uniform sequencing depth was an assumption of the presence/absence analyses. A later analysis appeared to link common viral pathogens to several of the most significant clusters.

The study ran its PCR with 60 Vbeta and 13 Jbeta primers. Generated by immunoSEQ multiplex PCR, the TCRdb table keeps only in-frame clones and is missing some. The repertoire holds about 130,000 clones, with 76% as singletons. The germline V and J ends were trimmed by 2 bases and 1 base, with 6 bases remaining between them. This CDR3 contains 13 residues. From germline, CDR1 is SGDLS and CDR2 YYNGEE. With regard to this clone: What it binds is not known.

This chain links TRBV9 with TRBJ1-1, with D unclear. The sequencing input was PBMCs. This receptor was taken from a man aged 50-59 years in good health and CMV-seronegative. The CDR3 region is CASSVHWNTEAFF. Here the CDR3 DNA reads TGTGCCAGCAGCGTTCATTGGAACACTGAAGCTTTCTTT.